These 27 T cell receptor beta chains originate from one sample sequenced in a study of cytomegalovirus exposure and HLA in healthy donors (dated by TCRdb to about 2017). The library was generated by the immunoSEQ multiplex PCR assay. A mixture of 60 forward primers for TCR Vbeta segments and 13 reverse primers for TCR Jbeta segments was used in the multiplex PCR. The table was pulled from immuneACCESS by TCRdb, which kept in-frame rearrangements only. Such tables lose some clones; where checked, under half of the loss comes from unresolved V genes, and the rest has no known cause. In this sample the table shows about 140,000 clones, just under 85% of which occur a single time. Together, the top ten hold about 1.4% of the sample. Sequenced input: PBMCs. These receptors were taken from a man aged 25 to 40 in good health and CMV-seropositive.

This chain uses TRBV6-6 with TRBJ1-5; 9 bases are a match to TRBD1. This CDR3 region has 14 residues. J lost 6 bases, V lost 4 bases, and 4 bases had no gene match. Germline V gene lookup returns CDR1 MNHNY and CDR2 SVGAGI (reference sequence). The chain's CDR3 is CASSFGTGTQPQHF. DNA for the CDR3: TGTGCCAGCAGTTTCGGGACAGGGACTCAGCCCCAGCATTTT.

The genes are TRBV2 and TRBJ1-6; 8 nucleotides match TRBD1. The trim removed 3 bases at V and 7 bases at J, leaving 5 bases unmatched. This CDR3 is built from 15 residues. The germline V gene has CDR1 SNHLY and CDR2 FYNNEI. This chain's CDR3 is CASSERGQVNSPLHF. In DNA form, the CDR3 reads TGTGCCAGCAGTGAGAGGGGACAGGTAAATTCACCCCTCCACTTT.

Points on this clone: The junction differs from germline at one of its ends, possibly a read error. Other nucleotide sequences in the sample specify the same CDR3. V and J are TRBV5-1 and TRBJ2-6, with 7 positions matching TRBD1. CDR1 and CDR2 from the germline V gene are SGHRS and YFSETQ. CDR3 size: 17 residues. CDR3 loop: CASSSRTGNAGANVLTF. For the CDR3, the DNA is TGCGCCAGCAGCTCGAGGACAGGCAACGCTGGGGCCAACGTTCTGACTTTC.

The V call is TRBV29-1, the J call TRBJ2-5, with 9 positions matching TRBD1. CDR3 length equals 14 residues. Germline CDR1 is SQVTM and CDR2 is ANQGSEA. The V gene end was trimmed by 4 bases and the J gene end by 3 bases; junction bases not matched to a gene: 6. The CDR3 nucleotides read TGCAGCGTTGGCCCGGGACAGGGTAAAGAGACCCAGTACTTC. Amino acid sequence: CSVGPGQGKETQYF.

V usage is TRBV9 and J usage is TRBJ2-2; 8 nucleotides match TRBD2. The CDR3 consists of 13 residues. Losses at the gene ends were 4 bases for V and 8 bases for J; bases not matched to a gene: 4. The germline gives CDR1 SGDLS, CDR2 YYNGEE. CDR3 coding DNA: TGTGCCAGCAGCCGGGGGGGCGGTGGGGAGCTGTTTTTT. Translating it yields CASSRGGGGELFF.

The chain uses TRBV9 and TRBJ1-1, with 7 nucleotides matching TRBD1. This CDR3 contains 16 residues. Germline loops: CDR1 SGDLS, CDR2 YYNGEE. V trimming: 3 bases; J trimming: 4 bases; junction bases outside the gene matches: 12. The CDR3: CASSAIRTGLGTEAFF. CDR3 DNA: TGTGCCAGCAGCGCCATTCGGACAGGCTTGGGCACTGAAGCTTTCTTT.

The chain couples TRBV19 to TRBJ2-2; no firm D call. The ends were cut back, 4 bases at V and 0 bases at J, with 12 bases in the middle. The CDR3 contains 16 residues. Germline loops: CDR1 LNHDA, CDR2 SQIVND (reference sequence). The CDR3 loop is CASSSSRPPNTGELFF. The CDR3 coding sequence is TGTGCCAGTAGTAGCTCCAGGCCTCCGAACACCGGGGAGCTGTTTTTT.

The V gene is TRBV30, the J gene TRBJ2-1; 8 bases align to TRBD2. J gave up 7 bases and V 4 bases, and 6 bases lay outside the gene matches. The germline CDR1 and CDR2 sequences are GTSNPN and SVGIG (reference sequence). The length of the CDR3 is 13 residues. The chain's CDR3 is CAWNDGGANEQFF. The CDR3 DNA is TGTGCCTGGAACGACGGGGGGGCTAATGAGCAGTTCTTC.

The rearrangement uses TRBV19 and TRBJ2-7, with D possibly TRBD1 on 6 matching bases. V was shortened by 5 bases and J by 3 bases, with 14 bases between the two germline ends. This CDR3 has 14 residues. The germline V gene encodes CDR1 LNHDA and CDR2 SQIVND (reference sequence). The CDR3 DNA follows: TGTGCCAGTAGTGGGACATCTAACCTCTACGAGCAGTACTTC. It yields the protein CASSGTSNLYEQYF.

This chain joins TRBV7-9 and TRBJ1-4, with D unresolved. The CDR3 has 13 residues. The V gene's germline CDR1 is SEHNR and CDR2 FQNEAQ (reference sequence). V lost 0 bases to trimming and J lost 8 bases, with 7 bases between them. CDR3 amino acids: CASSLARKEKLFF. CDR3 coding DNA: TGTGCCAGCAGCTTAGCGCGAAAAGAAAAACTGTTTTTT.

This chain uses TRBV28 with TRBJ2-1; D possibly corresponds to TRBD2 (7 bases). This CDR3 spans 15 amino acids. Germline values: CDR1 MDHEN, CDR2 SYDVKM. The V gene lost 6 bases and the J gene lost 6 bases, with 18 bases spanning the gap. The DNA of the CDR3 is TGTGCCAGCAGGGCGGGGGCGGGAGTACCCAATGAGCAGTTCTTC. Encoded protein: CASRAGAGVPNEQFF.

The rearrangement links TRBV19 to TRBJ1-2, with a possible D match to TRBD1 (6 bases). V lost 7 bases and J lost 8, with 23 bases in between. The CDR3 contains 15 residues. CDR1 is LNHDA and CDR2 is SQIVND in the germline V gene (reference sequence). The CDR3 reads CASKEQGAYPGGYTF. DNA for the CDR3: TGTGCCAGTAAGGAACAGGGAGCCTACCCGGGGGGCTACACCTTC.

The V call is TRBV5-4, the J call TRBJ2-4, with 7 bases identical to TRBD1. Per the germline V gene, CDR1 is SGHNT and CDR2 is YYREEE (reference sequence). This CDR3 has 13 amino acids. V was clipped by 4 bases and J by 9 bases; unmatched bases: 7. The CDR3 nucleotides are TGTGCCAGCAGCAAAGGGACAGAAGGCATTCAGTACTTC. Protein sequence: CASSKGTEGIQYF.

This chain's CDR3 is CASSLRTGNPGELFF. CDR3 sequence (DNA): TGTGCCAGCAGCTTACGGACAGGAAATCCCGGGGAGCTGTTTTTT. The chain joins TRBV7-9 to TRBJ2-2; 7 bases map to TRBD1. The germline CDR1 and CDR2 sequences are SEHNR and FQNEAQ (reference sequence). With 2 bases clipped from V and 6 bases from J, the junction kept 6 bases outside the gene matches. CDR3 length: 15 amino acids.

The chain carries TRBV4-1 and TRBJ2-1; TRBD2 aligns across 7 bases. This CDR3 is 14 amino acids long. Germline V CDR1 and CDR2: MGHRA, YSYEKL. V shed 3 bases and J 4 bases; nucleotides not matched to a gene: 3. CDR3 coding DNA: TGCGCCAGCAGCCAGGGACTACAGTACAATGAGCAGTTCTTC. This codes for CASSQGLQYNEQFF.

The chain carries TRBV5-1 and TRBJ1-3, with D perhaps TRBD1 (5 bases). The CDR3 sequence is 17 residues long. V lost 4 bases to trimming and J lost 0 bases, with 17 bases between them. The germline V gene encodes CDR1 SGHRS and CDR2 YFSETQ. In DNA form, the CDR3 reads TGCGCCAGCAGCCTAACTGAGACAGCCAACTCTGGAAACACCATATATTTT. Protein: CASSLTETANSGNTIYF.

The chain combines TRBV19 with TRBJ1-2; TRBD1 matches at 8 bases. The trim removed 4 bases at V and 4 bases at J, leaving 5 bases unmatched. Germline loops: CDR1 LNHDA, CDR2 SQIVND (reference sequence). This CDR3 has 14 amino acids. CDR3 protein: CASSSGQGSYGYTF. DNA of the CDR3: TGTGCCAGTAGTAGCGGACAGGGAAGCTATGGCTACACCTTC.

J is TRBJ2-3 and V is TRBV2; TRBD1 agrees at 8 bases. Trimming took 1 base from V and 4 from J; bases not matched to a gene: 4. Per germline, CDR1 SNHLY and CDR2 FYNNEI. The CDR3 length is 15 residues. The CDR3 loop reads CASSEGTGSADTQYF. The CDR3 region has the DNA TGTGCCAGCAGTGAAGGGACAGGGTCAGCAGATACGCAGTATTTT.

Written as DNA, the CDR3 is TGTGCCAGCAGGACCGACGGGTTCAACACTGAAGCTTTCTTT. Translating gives CASRTDGFNTEAFF. The chain links TRBV27 to TRBJ1-1; D not certain. Germline-derived CDR1 and CDR2 are MNHEY and SMNVEV (reference sequence). Trimming removed 6 bases from V and 2 bases from J, with 13 bases in between. There are 14 residues in the CDR3.

The chain links TRBV7-7 to TRBJ2-1; 7 bases agree with TRBD2. Germline CDR1 is SSHAT and CDR2 is FNYEAQ (reference sequence). The CDR3 covers 15 residues. Trimming took 1 base from V and 8 from J; bases not matched to a gene: 8. CDR3 amino acids: CASSLDSGIFDEQFF. CDR3 nucleotide sequence: TGTGCCAGCAGCTTAGACAGCGGGATTTTCGATGAGCAGTTCTTC.

The chain links TRBV4-1 to TRBJ2-3; 13 bases align to TRBD2. The CDR3 is made up of 16 amino acids. Germline V gene sequence: CDR1 MGHRA, CDR2 YSYEKL. V was clipped by 1 base and J by 5 bases; unmatched bases: 3. The CDR3 DNA is TGCGCCAGCAGCCAAGGGGGACTAGCGGGGTTAGATACGCAGTATTTT. Translating it yields CASSQGGLAGLDTQYF.

The chain recombines TRBV5-1 with TRBJ2-3, with 14 positions matching TRBD2. Germline CDR1 and CDR2: SGHRS and YFSETQ. CDR3 length equals 17 residues. The ends lost 4 bases at V and 5 bases at J; junction bases unmatched: 9. The CDR3 is CASSPSTSGGAIDTQYF. CDR3 nucleotides: TGCGCCAGCAGCCCCTCGACTAGCGGGGGGGCGATAGATACGCAGTATTTT.

About this clone: This may be a read error: a much more frequent sequence differs by one nucleotide. The V call is TRBV30, the J call TRBJ2-3; 13 bases are shared with TRBD2. The germline V gene has CDR1 GTSNPN and CDR2 SVGIG (reference sequence). The CDR3 runs 14 residues. The V segment lost 1 base and the J segment 5 bases; nucleotides outside the gene matches: 0. Here the CDR3 DNA reads TGTGCCTGGAGTGGGACTAGCGGGGGAGATACGCAGTATTTT. As protein: CAWSGTSGGDTQYF.

This clone has a handful of counts. The chain has TRBV27 and TRBJ1-1; 7 bases line up with TRBD1. Germline V gene sequence: CDR1 MNHEY, CDR2 SMNVEV (reference sequence). The CDR3 covers 16 residues. The V and J ends lost 2 bases and 4 bases, in that order; junction bases with no gene match: 10. CDR3: CASSLRGTVGGTEAFF. For the CDR3, the DNA is TGTGCCAGCAGTTTACGCGGGACAGTTGGGGGCACTGAAGCTTTCTTT.

The chain is built from TRBV9 and TRBJ1-3; D is unresolved. Per germline, CDR1 SGDLS and CDR2 YYNGEE. This CDR3 has 17 amino acids. Trimming stripped 0 bases from V and 0 bases from J, with 13 bases between. The CDR3: CASSVVGGLHSGNTIYF. The CDR3 nucleotides are TGTGCCAGCAGCGTAGTAGGTGGACTTCACTCTGGAAACACCATATATTTT. The variable domain in full, with the rest retrieved from reference TRBV9 and TRBJ1-3, is DSGVTQTPKHLITATGQRVTLRCSPRSGDLSVYWYQQSLDQGLQFLIQYYNGEERAKGNILERFSAQQFPDLHSELNLSSLELGDSALYFCASSVVGGLHSGNTIYFGEGSWLTVV.

The chain uses TRBV4-1 and TRBJ1-4; 9 positions agree with TRBD1. V lost 4 bases to trimming and J lost 7 bases; unmatched junction nucleotides: 13. This CDR3 is 17 amino acids long. The germline CDR1 and CDR2 sequences are MGHRA and YSYEKL. The CDR3 sequence is CASSRLPPGQGTEKLFF. The CDR3 bases are TGCGCCAGCAGCCGACTACCCCCCGGACAGGGGACTGAAAAACTGTTTTTT.

This clone was counted only a few times. Other DNA sequences of this sample code for an identical CDR3. The chain uses TRBV28 and TRBJ2-4; tentative D call: TRBD1 (7 bases). V lost 6 bases, J lost 9 bases, and 21 bases lay in between. The CDR3 is made up of 15 amino acids. Per the germline V gene, CDR1 is MDHEN and CDR2 is SYDVKM. The CDR3 loop is CASSRIPDRRGIQYF. The CDR3 coding sequence is TGTGCCAGCAGCCGCATTCCGGACAGGAGGGGCATTCAGTACTTC.